This entry is about one T cell receptor beta chain. Per the study methods: Researchers report that nucleated cell counts were estimated from reference gene primer amplification. Sequenced by immunoSEQ multiplex PCR; TCRdb stores in-frame clones only, minus some. V and J calls plus clone size are reproduced from that table; the DNA served to infer D and trimming. The data contain roughly 240,000 clones, 82% of them singletons. This sample was included in a study of blood T cell repertoires in COVID-19. Overall study context: Sites in the United States, Italy and Spain provided acute and convalescent COVID-19 samples.

There are 14 residues in the CDR3. Trimming took 6 bases from V and 2 from J, leaving 11 bases between them. In germline, CDR1 is MNHEY, CDR2 SVGAGI. The receptor's source is a woman older than 75 with acute or convalescent COVID-19. Material for sequencing was peripheral blood. J is TRBJ1-5 and V is TRBV6-5, with a tentative D call TRBD1 (5 bases). CDR3 DNA: TGTGCCAGCAGCCAATGGGGCGGCAATCAGCCCCAGCATTTT. It yields the protein CASSQWGGNQPQHF.